The next 18 T cell receptor beta chains were all read from a single sample in a study of B cell selection in AIRE deficiency. Regulatory T cells were sorted as CD4+CD25hiCD127low/negative cells. TCRdb keeps only in-frame clones here, not all; method: immunoSEQ multiplex PCR. Of 28,000 or so clones listed, around 92% are singletons. Sequencing was performed on CD4+CD25+ Tregs sorted from PBMCs. The receptors were gathered from a human donor in good health.

This chain connects TRBV7-9 to TRBJ2-5; D not resolved. V lost 2 bases and J lost 10, with 17 bases in between. The CDR3 has 14 residues. Germline loops: CDR1 SEHNR, CDR2 FQNEAQ (reference sequence). The CDR3 coding sequence is TGTGCCAGCAGCTTACAGAGACCACTACTTGTCCAGTACTTC. It translates to CASSLQRPLLVQYF. The full variable domain, in which reference TRBV7-9 and TRBJ2-5 provide the parts outside the CDR3, is DTGVSQNPRHKITKRGQNVTFRCDPISEHNRLYWYRQTLGQGPEFLTYFQNEAQLEKSRLLSDRFSAERPKGSFSTLEIQRTEQGDSAMYLCASSLQRPLLVQYFGPGTRLLVL.

This clone was picked up a small number of times. The gene calls are TRBV7-2 and TRBJ1-5, with a weak D call TRBD1 (5 bases). V lost 3 bases and J lost 6, with 15 bases in between. Germline CDR1 is SGHTA and CDR2 is FQGNSA. The CDR3 has 15 residues. In nucleotides, the CDR3 is TGTGCCAGCAGCTTCGTTTTCAGGGACGGTCAGCCCCAGCATTTT. The encoded protein is CASSFVFRDGQPQHF. Variable domain in full (rest from reference TRBV7-2 and TRBJ1-5): GAGVSQSPSNKVTEKGKDVELRCDPISGHTALYWYRQSLGQGLEFLIYFQGNSAPDKSGLPSDRFSAERTGGSVSTLTIQRTQQEDSAVYLCASSFVFRDGQPQHFGDGTRLSIL.

This clone was counted a single time. The chain recombines TRBV5-4 with TRBJ2-1, with 7 nucleotides matching TRBD1. The V segment lost 5 bases and the J segment 7 bases; nucleotides outside the gene matches: 12. Germline V gene data show CDR1 as SGHNT and CDR2 as YYREEE (reference sequence). This CDR3 has 15 residues. The CDR3 region has the DNA TGTGCCAGCAGTAACCAGGGGGTGTTACAGAATGAGCAGTTCTTC. The encoded protein is CASSNQGVLQNEQFF.

The gene calls are TRBV20-1 and TRBJ2-5, with no clear D. V lost 2 bases and J 7 bases, leaving 5 bases between the germline ends. From germline, CDR1 is DFQATT and CDR2 SNEGSKA (reference sequence). The CDR3 is 10 amino acids. For the CDR3, the DNA is TGCAGTGCTAGACTGGTGACCCAGTACTTC. It translates to CSARLVTQYF.

This chain joins TRBV5-4 and TRBJ1-1; 11 nucleotides agree with TRBD1. V shed 4 bases and J 3 bases; nucleotides not matched to a gene: 11. In germline, CDR1 is SGHNT, CDR2 YYREEE (reference sequence). This CDR3 contains 17 residues. DNA for the CDR3: TGTGCCAGCAGCGGACGGACAGGGGGCGCCCCGTACACTGAAGCTTTCTTT. Protein sequence: CASSGRTGGAPYTEAFF.

The V call is TRBV15, the J call TRBJ1-1; D remains ambiguous. This CDR3 is built from 11 residues. Trimming took 3 bases from V and 11 from J, leaving 10 bases between them. Germline CDR1 LNHNV, CDR2 YYDKDF (reference sequence). CDR3 residues: CATSSGGSAFF. DNA of the CDR3: TGTGCCACCAGCAGCGGAGGTTCGGCTTTCTTT. Using reference TRBV15 and TRBJ1-1 for the parts outside the CDR3, the full variable domain is DAMVIQNPRYQVTQFGKPVTLSCSQTLNHNVMYWYQQKSSQAPKLLFHYYDKDFNNEADTPDNFQSRRPNTSFCFLDIRSPGLGDTAMYLCATSSGGSAFFGQGTRLTVV.

The chain combines TRBV6-6 with TRBJ1-1; 10 bases line up with TRBD1. This CDR3 contains 15 residues. After removal of 10 bases from V and 0 bases from J, the junction contained 8 bases not matched to a gene. CDR1 MNHNY and CDR2 SVGAGI come from the germline V gene (reference sequence). CDR3 sequence reads: CATLGQGTLNTEAFF. In nucleotides, the CDR3 is TGTGCCACCCTGGGACAGGGGACCTTGAACACTGAAGCTTTCTTT.

The chain uses TRBV19 and TRBJ1-5; D is perhaps TRBD1 (5 bases). In germline, CDR1 is LNHDA, CDR2 SQIVND (reference sequence). CDR3 length: 13 residues. V dropped 9 bases and J dropped 0 bases, with 9 bases sitting between them. CDR3 residues: CASARDSNQPQHF. The CDR3 DNA reads TGTGCCAGCGCCAGGGATAGCAATCAGCCCCAGCATTTT. Combining the CDR3 with reference TRBV19 and TRBJ1-5 gives the whole variable domain DGGITQSPKYLFRKEGQNVTLSCEQNLNHDAMYWYRQDPGQGLRLIYYSQIVNDFQKGDIAEGYSVSREKKESFPLTVTSAQKNPTAFYLCASARDSNQPQHFGDGTRLSIL.

This sequence joins TRBV5-4 and TRBJ2-7, with a weak D call TRBD1 (6 bases). The V end was cut by 7 bases, the J end by 4 bases, with 15 bases between. Germline values: CDR1 SGHNT, CDR2 YYREEE (reference sequence). CDR3 size: 13 residues. The CDR3 DNA is TGTGCCAGCCGTCCAGGGGCATCGTACGAGCAGTACTTC. Residues: CASRPGASYEQYF. Full variable domain (missing parts from reference TRBV5-4 and TRBJ2-7): ETGVTQSPTHLIKTRGQQVTLRCSSQSGHNTVSWYQQALGQGPQFIFQYYREEENGRGNFPPRFSGLQFPNYSSELNVNALELDDSALYLCASRPGASYEQYFGPGTRLTVT.

The V call is TRBV5-1, the J call TRBJ2-7, with 10 nucleotides matching TRBD1. CDR1 SGHRS and CDR2 YFSETQ come from the germline V gene. The CDR3 length is 15 residues. With V trimmed by 3 bases and J by 7 bases, 10 bases remained unmatched. The CDR3 coding sequence is TGCGCCAGCAGCTCTCCTTCGGGACAGGGGAGGGAGCAGTACTTC. Translation: CASSSPSGQGREQYF.

CDR3 sequence reads: CASSQQETQYF. CDR3 bases: TGTGCCAGCAGTCAACAAGAGACCCAGTACTTC. The chain employs TRBV2 and TRBJ2-5; D is uncertain. Germline lookup yields CDR1 SNHLY and CDR2 FYNNEI. V lost 5 bases, J lost 2 bases, and 3 bases lay in between. CDR3 length: 11 amino acids. The complete variable domain, with remaining parts taken from reference TRBV2 and TRBJ2-5, reads EPEVTQTPSHQVTQMGQEVILRCVPISNHLYFYWYRQILGQKVEFLVSFYNNEISEKSEIFDDQFSVERPDGSNFTLKIRSTKLEDSAMYFCASSQQETQYFGPGTRLLVL.

This chain joins TRBV7-6 and TRBJ2-3; 8 nucleotides match TRBD2. The CDR3 runs to 12 residues. Trimming at V came to 4 bases and at J to 10 bases, leaving 4 bases not matched to a gene. Looked up from germline, CDR1 is SGHVS and CDR2 is FNYEAQ. The CDR3 region has the DNA TGTGCCAGCAGCTCGGGAGGGTTGGCGCAGTATTTT. Its protein is CASSSGGLAQYF.

The chain carries TRBV7-2 and TRBJ1-2; TRBD1 matches 11 bases. The J segment lost 8 bases and the V segment lost 3 bases, leaving 8 bases of the junction unmatched. Germline V gene data show CDR1 as SGHTA and CDR2 as FQGNSA. The CDR3 runs 15 residues. In DNA form, the CDR3 reads TGTGCCAGCAGCTTCTGGGACAGGGGGTCGGAAGGCTACACCTTC. Translating gives CASSFWDRGSEGYTF.

This chain links TRBV18 with TRBJ2-4; no clear D. This CDR3 has 13 amino acids. Deletions cut 1 base from V and 12 bases from J, with 13 bases between. Germline V lookup: CDR1 KGHSH, CDR2 LQKENI. The CDR3 DNA follows: TGTGCCAGCTCACCACAGGGTTTAAGGCCTCAGTACTTC. Translating it yields CASSPQGLRPQYF.

The chain links TRBV7-6 to TRBJ2-5; no firm D call. V lost 4 bases to trimming and J lost 0 bases, with 12 bases between them. CDR1 and CDR2 from the germline V gene are SGHVS and FNYEAQ. The CDR3 consists of 15 residues. This CDR3 is CASSSRTAYQETQYF. The CDR3 nucleotides are TGTGCCAGCAGCTCTCGAACAGCGTACCAAGAGACCCAGTACTTC.

In its sample, this clone was seen a few times. The J gene is TRBJ1-4, the V gene TRBV6-5; D ambiguous. The CDR3 contains 15 residues. From germline, CDR1 is MNHEY and CDR2 SVGAGI. V shed 0 bases and J shed 0 bases, with 5 bases lying between them. The CDR3 DNA reads TGTGCCAGCAGTTACTCCCGACCAACTAATGAAAAACTGTTTTTT. The encoded protein is CASSYSRPTNEKLFF.

V and J are TRBV5-5 and TRBJ1-3, with D hard to call. The CDR3 loop spans 14 amino acids. CDR1 SGHKS and CDR2 YYEKEE come from the germline V gene (reference sequence). V shed 2 bases and J shed 0 bases, with 6 bases lying between them. DNA of the CDR3: TGTGCCAGCAGCTTAGAAGGCTCTGGAAACACCATATATTTT. Translated: CASSLEGSGNTIYF.

The chain recombines TRBV2 with TRBJ2-3, with 11 bases that match TRBD2. This CDR3 is built from 15 residues. The V and J ends lost 4 bases and 1 base, in that order; junction bases with no gene match: 1. CDR1 is SNHLY, CDR2 FYNNEI, per germline. The CDR3 protein is CASSVLAGGTDTQYF. In DNA, the CDR3 is TGTGCCAGCAGTGTACTAGCGGGGGGCACAGATACGCAGTATTTT.